Following are 22 T cell receptor beta chains from one sample sequenced in a study of cytomegalovirus exposure and HLA in healthy donors. TCRdb's copy holds only in-frame clones and misses some; the assay was immunoSEQ multiplex PCR. The sample yields about 250,000 clones, roughly nine tenths seen once. Sequenced sample: PBMCs. The origin of the receptors is a man between 18 and 35 years old in good health and CMV-seropositive.

The chain combines TRBV5-1 with TRBJ1-1; no firm D call. With 9 bases removed from V and 5 bases from J, the gap between germline ends came to 11 bases. The CDR3 has 11 amino acids. Per the germline V gene, CDR1 is SGHRS and CDR2 is YFSETQ. The CDR3 sequence is CATYSGTEAFF. In DNA, the CDR3 is TGCGCCACCTACTCCGGGACTGAAGCTTTCTTT.

The gene calls are TRBV27 and TRBJ2-1, with TRBD1 as a possible D gene (5 bases). The CDR3 has 9 amino acids. Trimming took off 8 bases at V and 15 bases at J, with 11 bases between the two ends. Per germline, CDR1 MNHEY and CDR2 SMNVEV (reference sequence). The CDR3 nucleotides are TGTGCCAGCCCCTCTCAGGGGTTCTTC. Encoded protein: CASPSQGFF.

This clone was counted between two and nine times. The CDR3 sequence: CASSLNWGEKLFF. The CDR3 nucleotides read TGCGCCAGCAGCTTGAATTGGGGTGAAAAACTGTTTTTT. This chain uses TRBV5-1 with TRBJ1-4, with unresolved D. The germline V and J ends were trimmed by 1 base and 7 bases, with 8 bases remaining between them. The CDR3 length is 13 residues. Germline V gene lookup returns CDR1 SGHRS and CDR2 YFSETQ.

The chain couples TRBV5-4 to TRBJ1-2; TRBD1 matches at 8 bases. CDR3 size: 14 residues. J lost 3 bases, V lost 4 bases, and 5 bases had no gene match. Per the germline V gene, CDR1 is SGHNT and CDR2 is YYREEE (reference sequence). The DNA of the CDR3 is TGTGCCAGCAGCACCGACAGGGGCGACTATGGCTACACCTTC. Its translation is CASSTDRGDYGYTF.

This clone was seen only a few times. The rearrangement links TRBV4-2 to TRBJ1-2; D is perhaps TRBD1 (6 bases). The CDR3 runs to 17 residues. The V end was cut by 0 bases, the J end by 0 bases, with 14 bases between. Germline values: CDR1 LGHNA, CDR2 YNFKEQ. In DNA form, the CDR3 reads TGTGCCAGCAGCCAAGATAGGACAGTGTTAGCTAACTATGGCTACACCTTC. The encoded protein is CASSQDRTVLANYGYTF.

In the case of this clone: A clone one base away is much larger, so this may be a read error. The chain is built from TRBV27 and TRBJ2-3, with TRBD2 identical over 11 bases. Germline CDR1 and CDR2: MNHEY and SMNVEV (reference sequence). Unmatched junction bases numbered 0, after V lost 4 bases and J lost 0 bases. This CDR3 contains 15 residues. CDR3 sequence: CASSWTSGSTDTQYF. The DNA for the CDR3 is TGTGCCAGCAGTTGGACTAGCGGGAGCACAGATACGCAGTATTTT.

V is TRBV7-7 and J is TRBJ2-5, with D tentatively TRBD1 or TRBD2 (5 bases each). CDR3 length: 13 amino acids. Trimming stripped 5 bases from V and 2 bases from J, with 9 bases between. CDR1 and CDR2 (germline): SSHAT, FNYEAQ (reference sequence). The CDR3 loop is CASSTGRQETQYF. The CDR3, as DNA: TGTGCCAGCAGCACGGGACGGCAAGAGACCCAGTACTTC.

The J gene is TRBJ2-6, the V gene TRBV4-1; D gene unclear. The CDR3 runs to 16 residues. V gave up 1 base and J gave up 1 base, with 8 bases separating them. Germline CDR1 is MGHRA and CDR2 is YSYEKL. CDR3 nucleotide sequence: TGCGCCAGCAGCCAAGTATTCGTGTCTGGGGCCAACGTCCTGACTTTC. It yields the protein CASSQVFVSGANVLTF.

The chain is built from TRBV28 and TRBJ1-2; D unclear. Germline V gene data show CDR1 as MDHEN and CDR2 as SYDVKM. CDR3 size: 11 residues. V was cut by 10 bases and J by 3 bases, with 9 bases left in between. The CDR3 DNA sequence: TGTGCCACCTCGAATGACTATGGCTACACCTTC. It yields the protein CATSNDYGYTF.

This clone was counted once. The rearrangement uses TRBV27 and TRBJ1-3, with D maybe TRBD1 (6 bases). The CDR3 totals 15 residues. Germline V gives CDR1 MNHEY, CDR2 SMNVEV (reference sequence). Trimming left V 5 bases short and J 0 bases short, with 11 bases between. The chain's CDR3 is CASSRGGSSGNTIYF. The CDR3 nucleotides are TGTGCCAGCAGTAGAGGGGGAAGCTCTGGAAACACCATATATTTT.

This sequence joins TRBV29-1 and TRBJ2-1; D is undetermined. The CDR3 is made up of 13 amino acids. The germline V gene encodes CDR1 SQVTM and CDR2 ANQGSEA. V was pared by 8 bases and J by 0 bases, with 11 bases between. The CDR3 loop is CSLGGDSYNEQFF. CDR3 coding DNA: TGCAGCCTCGGCGGAGACTCCTACAATGAGCAGTTCTTC.

This chain uses TRBV27 with TRBJ1-1; D unclear. V was clipped by 6 bases and J by 1 base, with 9 bases between them. The germline CDR1 and CDR2 sequences are MNHEY and SMNVEV (reference sequence). This CDR3 has 13 amino acids. DNA for the CDR3: TGTGCCAGCAGCCCCCAGAAGAACACTGAAGCTTTCTTT. This sequence encodes CASSPQKNTEAFF.

The chain couples TRBV29-1 to TRBJ1-1; 7 bases line up with TRBD1. The J segment lost 0 bases and the V segment lost 3 bases, leaving 4 bases of the junction unmatched. The CDR3 sequence is 14 residues long. Germline loops: CDR1 SQVTM, CDR2 ANQGSEA. CDR3 DNA sequence: TGCAGCGTTGATGTGGGACAGTTGAACACTGAAGCTTTCTTT. As protein: CSVDVGQLNTEAFF.

As DNA, the CDR3 is TGTGCCAGCAGCTCTCTCTCGGGAGCCCTCTACAATGAGCAGTTCTTC. It yields the protein CASSSLSGALYNEQFF. This chain uses TRBV7-9 with TRBJ2-1; the D gene is possibly TRBD2 (6 bases). There are 16 residues in the CDR3. Trimming pared 4 bases from V and 3 bases from J, leaving 16 bases between. Per the germline V gene, CDR1 is SEHNR and CDR2 is FQNEAQ (reference sequence).

This sequence joins TRBV18 and TRBJ2-2; D is perhaps TRBD1 or TRBD2 (5 bases each). The germline CDR1 and CDR2 sequences are KGHSH and LQKENI. The CDR3 is 14 amino acids. V shed 3 bases and J shed 7 bases, with 12 bases lying between them. CDR3 sequence reads: CASSPGTVGGELFF. The CDR3 nucleotides read TGTGCCAGCTCACCCGGGACCGTCGGCGGGGAGCTGTTTTTT. The full variable domain, its missing parts supplied by reference TRBV18 and TRBJ2-2, is NAGVMQNPRHLVRRRGQEARLRCSPMKGHSHVYWYRQLPEEGLKFMVYLQKENIIDESGMPKERFSAEFPKEGPSILRIQQVVRGDSAAYFCASSPGTVGGELFFGEGSRLTVL.

V is TRBV7-9 and J is TRBJ2-1; 10 bases align to TRBD1. V was pared by 3 bases and J by 10 bases, with 6 bases of the junction left unmatched. The CDR3 loop spans 14 amino acids. CDR1 SEHNR and CDR2 FQNEAQ come from the germline V gene (reference sequence). The CDR3 DNA follows: TGTGCCAGCAGCTTGGACAGGGGGGCAGGGGAGCAGTTCTTC. Its translation: CASSLDRGAGEQFF.

The chain employs TRBV9 and TRBJ2-7; no clear D gene. Germline CDR1 reads SGDLS; CDR2 reads YYNGEE. V was shortened by 0 bases and J by 2 bases, with 9 bases between the two germline ends. The CDR3 totals 14 residues. In DNA, the CDR3 is TGTGCCAGCAGCGTAGAGGAGTCAGCCTACGAGCAGTACTTC. Translation: CASSVEESAYEQYF.

This chain joins TRBV6-5 and TRBJ2-5; D may match TRBD1 or TRBD2 (5 bases each). The CDR3 sequence is 15 residues long. The germline V and J ends were trimmed by 0 bases and 4 bases, with 12 bases remaining between them. The V gene's germline CDR1 is MNHEY and CDR2 SVGAGI. The CDR3 loop reads CASSYSGERTETQYF. Here the CDR3 DNA reads TGTGCCAGCAGTTACTCGGGGGAAAGGACAGAGACCCAGTACTTC.

In the case of this clone: Mismatch with germline at one junction end may stem from a read error. CDR3 protein: CASSSLSSGNIIYF. The CDR3 DNA is TGTGCCAGCAGTTCTCTAAGCTCTGGAAACATCATATATTTT. The chain employs TRBV27 and TRBJ1-3, with unresolved D. CDR1 is MNHEY, CDR2 SMNVEV, per germline (reference sequence). There are 14 residues in the CDR3.

The chain recombines TRBV28 with TRBJ2-7, with 9 bases that match TRBD1. The CDR3 spans 14 residues. CDR1 MDHEN and CDR2 SYDVKM come from the germline V gene. The ends lost 7 bases at V and 6 bases at J; junction bases unmatched: 10. The CDR3 loop reads CASNTGGISFEQYF. The CDR3 DNA sequence: TGTGCCAGCAATACAGGGGGCATCTCTTTCGAGCAGTACTTC.

This chain connects TRBV15 to TRBJ1-2, with 7 bases aligning to TRBD1. The CDR3 has 17 residues. CDR1 LNHNV and CDR2 YYDKDF come from the germline V gene (reference sequence). With V trimmed by 1 base and J by 5 bases, 13 bases remained unmatched. The CDR3 loop is CATSRGVGRQGPYGYTF. The CDR3 nucleotides are TGTGCCACCAGCAGAGGTGTTGGGAGACAGGGCCCTTATGGCTACACCTTC.

The CDR3 reads CASSPSGTGELFF. CDR3 sequence (DNA): TGTGCCAGCAGTCCCTCAGGGACCGGGGAGCTGTTTTTT. The J gene is TRBJ2-2, the V gene TRBV2; possibly TRBD1 for D (5 bases). Germline V gives CDR1 SNHLY, CDR2 FYNNEI. Trimming left V 5 bases short and J 5 bases short, with 9 bases between. This CDR3 contains 13 residues.